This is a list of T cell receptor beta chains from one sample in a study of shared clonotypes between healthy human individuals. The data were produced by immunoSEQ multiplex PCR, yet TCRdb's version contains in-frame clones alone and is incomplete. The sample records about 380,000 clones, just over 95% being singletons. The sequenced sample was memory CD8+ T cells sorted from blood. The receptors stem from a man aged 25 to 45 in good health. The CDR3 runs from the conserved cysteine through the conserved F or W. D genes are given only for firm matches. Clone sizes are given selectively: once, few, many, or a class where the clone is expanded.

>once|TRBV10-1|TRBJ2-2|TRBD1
CASSRQGTTGELFF
TGCGCCAGCAGTCGACAGGGTACCACCGGGGAGCTGTTTTTT
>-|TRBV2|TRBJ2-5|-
CASRLEGKTQYF
TGTGCCAGCAGACTGGAGGGGAAGACCCAGTACTTC
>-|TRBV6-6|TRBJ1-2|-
CASSWDDYGYTF
TGTGCCAGCTCGTGGGATGACTATGGCTACACCTTC
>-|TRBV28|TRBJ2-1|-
CASSPYRTAIQYNEQFF
TGTGCCAGCAGTCCCTATCGGACAGCGATACAATACAATGAGCAGTTCTTC
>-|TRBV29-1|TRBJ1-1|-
CSVAGSTEAFF
TGCAGCGTTGCGGGAAGCACTGAAGCTTTCTTT
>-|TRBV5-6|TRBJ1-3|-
CASSLRGAYSGNTIYF
TGTGCCAGCAGCTTGAGGGGAGCTTACTCTGGAAACACCATATATTTT
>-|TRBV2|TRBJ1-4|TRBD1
CASSLDRGGEKLFF
TGTGCCAGCAGTCTAGACAGGGGGGGCGAAAAACTGTTTTTT
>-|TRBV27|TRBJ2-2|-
CASSLSTITGELFF
TGTGCCAGCAGTTTATCAACCATCACCGGGGAGCTGTTTTTT
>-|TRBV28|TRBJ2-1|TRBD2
CATTDASGRTQQFF
TGTGCCACGACCGACGCTAGCGGGAGAACTCAGCAGTTCTTC
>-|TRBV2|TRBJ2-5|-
CARISGPRQYF
TGTGCCAGGATTTCGGGACCCCGCCAGTACTTC
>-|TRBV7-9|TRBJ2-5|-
CASSLSDGKETQYF
TGTGCCAGCAGCCTCTCGGACGGAAAAGAGACCCAGTACTTC
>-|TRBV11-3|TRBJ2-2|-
CASSLNIWGSTGELFF
TGTGCCAGCAGCTTAAATATTTGGGGAAGCACCGGGGAGCTGTTTTTT
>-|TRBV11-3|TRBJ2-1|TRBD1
CASSGSDRGAYNEQFF
TGTGCCAGCAGCGGATCGGACAGGGGCGCCTACAATGAGCAGTTCTTC
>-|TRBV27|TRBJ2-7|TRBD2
CASRPFGGGESYEQYF
TGTGCCAGCAGGCCCTTTGGGGGAGGGGAGTCCTACGAGCAGTACTTC
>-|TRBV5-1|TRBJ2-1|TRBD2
CASSLAGPANEQFF
TGCGCCAGCAGCTTAGCGGGGCCCGCCAATGAGCAGTTCTTC
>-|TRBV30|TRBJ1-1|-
CAWSVKAIRNTEAFF
TGTGCCTGGAGTGTAAAGGCCATTAGAAACACTGAAGCTTTCTTT